This T cell receptor beta chain is drawn from a study of molecular identifiers for immune sequencing clone quantification. This clonotype was seen a handful of times. Its specificity is unknown. Study-wide results and limits: Effector cells had over 99% of their molecules in clones above 20 RNA copies, while naive cells had under 1%.

Generation of bulk TCR libraries relied on previously described methods and listed TCR primers. From the PCR reads, TCRdb called clonotypes with MiXCR, one entry per CDR3 protein. The data show some 320,000 distinct CDR3 sequences, under 25% seen once. This CDR3 is built from 15 residues. Germline assignment: CDR1 PRHDT and CDR2 FYEKMQ (reference sequence). V shed 0 bases, J shed 1 base, and the junction held 2 bases outside the gene matches. Libraries for naive CD8 T cells, which were made from around 18,000 to 910,000 sorted cells, drew on 10%, 30% or 50% of the RNA. The sorting of naive CD8 T cells used the CD8+CD4-CCR7+CD45RA+ phenotype.

The receptor comes from a human donor in good health. Some libraries in this study had Jurkat cell RNA spiked in. Input material: naive CD8+ T cells from blood, with Jurkat cell RNA spiked in. Stated subset: FACS-sorted CD8+CD4-CCR7+CD45RA+ naive T cells. The chain carries TRBV13 and TRBJ2-5; 7 positions match TRBD2. The DNA of the CDR3 is TGTGCCAGCAGCTTAGGGACTAGCACCCAAGAGACCCAGTACTTC. Protein product: CASSLGTSTQETQYF. Full variable domain (outside the CDR3, taken from reference TRBV13 and TRBJ2-5): AAGVIQSPRHLIKEKRETATLKCYPIPRHDTVYWYQQGPGQDPQFLISFYEKMQSDKGSIPDRFSAQQFSDYHSELNMSSLELGDSALYFCASSLGTSTQETQYFGPGTRLLVL.